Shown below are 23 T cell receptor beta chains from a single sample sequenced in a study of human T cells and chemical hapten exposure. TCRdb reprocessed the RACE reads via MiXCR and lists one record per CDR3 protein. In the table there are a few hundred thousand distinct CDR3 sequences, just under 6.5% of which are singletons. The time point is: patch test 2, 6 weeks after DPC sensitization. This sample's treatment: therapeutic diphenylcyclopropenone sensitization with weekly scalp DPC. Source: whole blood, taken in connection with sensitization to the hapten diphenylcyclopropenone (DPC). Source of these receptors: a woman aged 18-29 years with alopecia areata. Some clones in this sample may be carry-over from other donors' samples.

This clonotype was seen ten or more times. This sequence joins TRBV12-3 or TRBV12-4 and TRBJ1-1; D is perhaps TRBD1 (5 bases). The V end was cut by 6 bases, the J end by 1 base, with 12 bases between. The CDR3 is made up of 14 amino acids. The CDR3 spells CASSFSGPNTEAFF. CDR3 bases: TGTGCCAGCAGCTTTTCAGGGCCGAACACTGAAGCTTTCTTT.

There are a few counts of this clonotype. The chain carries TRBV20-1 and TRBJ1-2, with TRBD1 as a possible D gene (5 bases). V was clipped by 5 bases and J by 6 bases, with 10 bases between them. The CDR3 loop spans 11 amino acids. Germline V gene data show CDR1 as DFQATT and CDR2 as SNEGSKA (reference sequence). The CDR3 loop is CSAPMGDGYTF. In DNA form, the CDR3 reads TGCAGTGCTCCGATGGGGGATGGCTACACCTTC.

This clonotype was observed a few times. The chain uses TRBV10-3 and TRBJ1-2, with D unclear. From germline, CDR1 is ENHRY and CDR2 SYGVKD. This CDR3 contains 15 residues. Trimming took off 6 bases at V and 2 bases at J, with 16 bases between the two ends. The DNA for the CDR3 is TGTGCCATCAGGGAGGACGAGGCGGGAAACTATGGCTACACCTTC. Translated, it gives CAIREDEAGNYGYTF.

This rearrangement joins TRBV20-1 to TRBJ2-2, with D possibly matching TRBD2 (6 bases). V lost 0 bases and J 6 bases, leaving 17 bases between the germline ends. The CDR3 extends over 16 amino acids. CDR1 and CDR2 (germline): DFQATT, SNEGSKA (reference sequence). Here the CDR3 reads CSARDRRGAVPGELFF. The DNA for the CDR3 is TGCAGTGCTAGAGATCGGAGGGGCGCGGTACCCGGGGAGCTGTTTTTT.

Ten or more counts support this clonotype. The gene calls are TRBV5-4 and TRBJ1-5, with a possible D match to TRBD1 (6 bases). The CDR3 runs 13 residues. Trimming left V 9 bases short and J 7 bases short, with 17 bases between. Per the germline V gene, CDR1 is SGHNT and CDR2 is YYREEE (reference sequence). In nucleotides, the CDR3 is TGTGCCACCCAGGCAGGGGCAGGGCAGCCCCAGCATTTT. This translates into CATQAGAGQPQHF.

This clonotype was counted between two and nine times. The CDR3 DNA reads TGCGCCAGCAGCTTGGTAGCGGGGGCCTCCGCAGATACGCAGTATTTT. As protein: CASSLVAGASADTQYF. This sequence joins TRBV5-1 and TRBJ2-3, with 9 bases lining up with TRBD2. The CDR3 is 16 residues long. J gave up 4 bases and V 0 bases, and 6 bases lay outside the gene matches. The germline gives CDR1 SGHRS, CDR2 YFSETQ.

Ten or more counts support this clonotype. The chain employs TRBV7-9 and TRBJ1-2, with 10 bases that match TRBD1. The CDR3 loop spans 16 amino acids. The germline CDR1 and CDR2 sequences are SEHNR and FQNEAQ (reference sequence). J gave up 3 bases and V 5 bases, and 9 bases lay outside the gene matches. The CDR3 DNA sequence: TGTGCCAGCAGCGGCGGGACAGGGGTGATCGACTATGGCTACACCTTC. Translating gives CASSGGTGVIDYGYTF.

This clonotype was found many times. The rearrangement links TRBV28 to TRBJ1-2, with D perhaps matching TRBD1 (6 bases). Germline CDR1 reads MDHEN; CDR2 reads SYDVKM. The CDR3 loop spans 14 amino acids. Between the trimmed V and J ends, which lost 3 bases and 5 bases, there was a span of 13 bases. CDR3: CASSFPRGAYGYTF. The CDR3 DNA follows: TGTGCCAGCAGTTTTCCCCGGGGGGCGTATGGCTACACCTTC.

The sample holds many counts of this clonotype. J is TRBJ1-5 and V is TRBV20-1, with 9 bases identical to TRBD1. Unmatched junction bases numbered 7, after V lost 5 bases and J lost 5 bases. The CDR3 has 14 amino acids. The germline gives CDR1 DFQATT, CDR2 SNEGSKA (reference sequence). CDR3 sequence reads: CSADDRGGDQPQHF. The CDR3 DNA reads TGCAGTGCTGATGACAGGGGGGGGGATCAGCCCCAGCATTTT.

CDR3 sequence: CASSRVGTGSSETQYF. Written as DNA, the CDR3 is TGTGCCAGCAGCCGTGTAGGGACAGGGAGTTCAGAGACCCAGTACTTC. The chain has TRBV7-6 and TRBJ2-5, with 9 positions matching TRBD1. Germline CDR1 SGHVS, CDR2 FNYEAQ. V shed 5 bases and J 4 bases; nucleotides not matched to a gene: 11. CDR3 length equals 16 residues.

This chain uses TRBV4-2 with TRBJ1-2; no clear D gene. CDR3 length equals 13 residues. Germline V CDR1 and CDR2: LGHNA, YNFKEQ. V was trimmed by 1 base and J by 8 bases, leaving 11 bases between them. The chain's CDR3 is CASSQVTGRGYTF. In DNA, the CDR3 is TGTGCCAGCAGCCAAGTTACGGGTAGGGGCTACACCTTC.

CDR3 sequence reads: CASSLVGGGATKNIQYF. Here the CDR3 DNA reads TGTGCCAGCAGCTTAGTAGGCGGGGGGGCGACCAAAAACATTCAGTACTTC. This sequence joins TRBV7-2 and TRBJ2-4; 9 bases fit TRBD2. The CDR3 spans 17 residues. The germline V gene encodes CDR1 SGHTA and CDR2 FQGNSA. The junction had 6 bases not matched to a gene; V was cut back by 1 base and J by 2 bases.

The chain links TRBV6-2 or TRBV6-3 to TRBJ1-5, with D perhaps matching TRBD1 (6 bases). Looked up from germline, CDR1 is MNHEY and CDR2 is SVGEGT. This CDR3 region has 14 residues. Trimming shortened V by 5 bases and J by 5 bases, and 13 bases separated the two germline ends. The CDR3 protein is CASSDGQKYQPQHF. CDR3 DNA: TGTGCCAGCAGTGACGGACAGAAGTATCAGCCCCAGCATTTT.

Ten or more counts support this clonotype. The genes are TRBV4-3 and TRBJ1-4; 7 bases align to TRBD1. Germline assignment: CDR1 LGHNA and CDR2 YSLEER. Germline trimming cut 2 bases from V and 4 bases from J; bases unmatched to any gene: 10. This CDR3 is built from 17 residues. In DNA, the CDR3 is TGCGCCAGCAGCCAACAGCGGACAGGTCGAGATAATGAAAAACTGTTTTTT. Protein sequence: CASSQQRTGRDNEKLFF.

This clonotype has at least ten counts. The CDR3 DNA follows: TGTGCCAGCAGCGATCCCCCGGGACTTATTTACACTGAAGCTTTCTTT. Amino acid sequence: CASSDPPGLIYTEAFF. The rearrangement uses TRBV7-2 and TRBJ1-1, with D possibly matching TRBD1 (5 bases). This CDR3 has 16 residues. The V end lost 5 bases, the J end lost 3 bases, and 19 bases lay between the germline ends. From germline, CDR1 is SGHTA and CDR2 FQGNSA.

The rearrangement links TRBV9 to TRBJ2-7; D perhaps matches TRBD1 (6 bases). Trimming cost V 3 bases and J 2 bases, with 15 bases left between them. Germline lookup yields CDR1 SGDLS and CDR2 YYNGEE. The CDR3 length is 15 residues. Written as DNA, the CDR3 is TGTGCCAGCAGCGCGAACCCGGGACAAGCCTACGAGCAGTACTTC. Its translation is CASSANPGQAYEQYF.

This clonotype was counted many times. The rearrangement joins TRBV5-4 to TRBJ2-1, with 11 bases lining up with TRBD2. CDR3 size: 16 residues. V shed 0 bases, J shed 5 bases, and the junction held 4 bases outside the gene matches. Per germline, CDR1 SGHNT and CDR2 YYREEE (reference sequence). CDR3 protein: CASSLGGSGGDNEQFF. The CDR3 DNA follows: TGTGCCAGCAGCTTGGGAGGTAGCGGGGGGGACAATGAGCAGTTCTTC.

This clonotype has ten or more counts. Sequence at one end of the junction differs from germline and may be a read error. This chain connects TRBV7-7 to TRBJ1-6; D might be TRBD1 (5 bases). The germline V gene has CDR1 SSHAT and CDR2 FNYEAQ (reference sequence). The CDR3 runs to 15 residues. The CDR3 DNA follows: TGTGCTAGCAGCTTAGGGCCGGGACCTGATTCACCCCTCCACTTT. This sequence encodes CASSLGPGPDSPLHF.

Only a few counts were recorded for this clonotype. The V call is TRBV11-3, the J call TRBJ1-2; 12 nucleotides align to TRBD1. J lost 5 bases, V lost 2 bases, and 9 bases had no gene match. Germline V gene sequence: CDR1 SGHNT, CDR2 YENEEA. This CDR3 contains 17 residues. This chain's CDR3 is CASSLRDRGRSSYGYTF. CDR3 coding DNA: TGTGCCAGCAGCTTAAGGGACAGGGGGCGATCGTCGTATGGCTACACCTTC.

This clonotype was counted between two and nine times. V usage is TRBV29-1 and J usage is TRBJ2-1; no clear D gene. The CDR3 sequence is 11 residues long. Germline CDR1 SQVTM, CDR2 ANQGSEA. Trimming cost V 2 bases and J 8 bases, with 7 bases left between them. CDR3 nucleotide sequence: TGCAGCGTTGAATCTCCTGATGAGCAGTTCTTC. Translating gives CSVESPDEQFF.

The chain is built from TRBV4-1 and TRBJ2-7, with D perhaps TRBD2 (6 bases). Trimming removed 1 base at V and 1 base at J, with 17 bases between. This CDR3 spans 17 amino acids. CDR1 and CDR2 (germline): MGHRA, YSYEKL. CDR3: CASSQGRLGAGSYEQYF. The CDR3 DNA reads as TGCGCCAGCAGCCAAGGAAGGTTGGGAGCGGGTTCCTACGAGCAGTACTTC.

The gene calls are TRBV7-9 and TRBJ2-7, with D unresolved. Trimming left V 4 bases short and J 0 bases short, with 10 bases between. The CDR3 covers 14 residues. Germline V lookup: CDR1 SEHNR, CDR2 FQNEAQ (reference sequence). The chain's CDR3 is CASSSRKDSYEQYF. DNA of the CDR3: TGTGCCAGCAGCTCCCGGAAAGACTCCTACGAGCAGTACTTC. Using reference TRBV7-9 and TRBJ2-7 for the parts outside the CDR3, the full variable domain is DTGVSQNPRHKITKRGQNVTFRCDPISEHNRLYWYRQTLGQGPEFLTYFQNEAQLEKSRLLSDRFSAERPKGSFSTLEIQRTEQGDSAMYLCASSSRKDSYEQYFGPGTRLTVT.

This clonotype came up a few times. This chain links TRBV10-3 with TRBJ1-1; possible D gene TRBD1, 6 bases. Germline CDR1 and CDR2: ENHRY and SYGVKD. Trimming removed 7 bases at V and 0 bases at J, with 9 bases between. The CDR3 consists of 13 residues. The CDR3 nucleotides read TGTGCCATCAAAGGGGGGCTGAACACTGAAGCTTTCTTT. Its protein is CAIKGGLNTEAFF.